Listed here are 5 T cell receptor beta chains from one sample, sequenced in a study of blood T cell repertoires in COVID-19. Generated by immunoSEQ multiplex PCR, the TCRdb table keeps only in-frame clones and is missing some. The sample lists 250,000 to 350,000 clones, approximately 85% occurring once. Sequencing used PBMCs or T cells enriched from blood (not recorded which). The receptors stem from a woman aged 30 to 39 who had recovered from COVID-19.

The gene calls are TRBV27 and TRBJ1-4; D remains unclear. The ends were cut back, 5 bases at V and 7 bases at J, with 20 bases in the middle. CDR1 and CDR2 from the germline V gene are MNHEY and SMNVEV (reference sequence). CDR3 length: 16 amino acids. The chain's CDR3 is CASSPTGMAFSEKLFF. In DNA, the CDR3 is TGTGCCAGCAGTCCGACCGGGATGGCCTTTAGTGAAAAACTGTTTTTT.

The J gene is TRBJ2-1, the V gene TRBV27, with unresolved D. The CDR3 runs to 14 residues. Germline values: CDR1 MNHEY, CDR2 SMNVEV (reference sequence). V was trimmed by 5 bases and J by 2 bases, leaving 10 bases between them. The CDR3 DNA sequence: TGTGCCAGCAGTCCCCTCCGGGCCTACAATGAGCAGTTCTTC. Translating gives CASSPLRAYNEQFF.

The gene calls are TRBV9 and TRBJ2-1; 8 nucleotides line up with TRBD2. Germline V lookup: CDR1 SGDLS, CDR2 YYNGEE. V gave up 0 bases and J gave up 4 bases; unmatched junction bases: 3. The CDR3 length is 15 residues. The CDR3 DNA reads as TGTGCCAGCAGCGTAGCGGGAGGGGGGTACAATGAGCAGTTCTTC. Protein product: CASSVAGGGYNEQFF.

The chain combines TRBV11-3 with TRBJ2-3; 8 positions match TRBD2. CDR3 size: 13 residues. V gave up 5 bases and J gave up 4 bases; unmatched junction bases: 2. Per the germline V gene, CDR1 is SGHNT and CDR2 is YENEEA. CDR3 sequence: CASSPLAADTQYF. In DNA, the CDR3 is TGTGCCAGCAGCCCACTAGCGGCAGATACGCAGTATTTT. Together with reference TRBV11-3 and TRBJ2-3, the CDR3 gives the full variable domain: EAGVVQSPRYKIIEKKQPVAFWCNPISGHNTLYWYLQNLGQGPELLIRYENEEAVDDSQLPKDRFSAERLKGVDSTLKIQPAELGDSAVYLCASSPLAADTQYFGPGTRLTVL.

The genes are TRBV28 and TRBJ1-5, with 9 nucleotides matching TRBD1. V was clipped by 5 bases and J by 4 bases; unmatched bases: 3. Germline V CDR1 and CDR2: MDHEN, SYDVKM. This CDR3 has 14 amino acids. Written as DNA, the CDR3 is TGTGCCAGCAGTGGGACAGGGCGGAATCAGCCCCAGCATTTT. Its translation is CASSGTGRNQPQHF.